This T cell receptor (beta chain) was identified in a study of blood T cell repertoires in COVID-19. In the source study's methods: Using reference gene primer amplification, nucleated cell counts were estimated. Profiled with immunoSEQ multiplex PCR; TCRdb holds only in-frame clones, not every one. V, J and clone size were drawn from that table, and D and trimming were deduced from the DNA. The sample lists around 99,000 clones, around 89% occurring once. There are 15 residues in the CDR3. The germline gives CDR1 LGHNA, CDR2 YNFKEQ. V lost 1 base, J lost 0 bases, and 9 bases lay in between. The V and J genes are TRBV4-2 and TRBJ1-1, with a possible D match to TRBD1 (6 bases). The TCR originated in a man aged 45 to 65 with active or convalescent COVID-19. Sample: peripheral blood. The CDR3 DNA sequence: TGTGCCAGCAGCCAAGGAGCAGGGGTGAACACTGAAGCTTTCTTT. Encoded protein: CASSQGAGVNTEAFF.